This is a list of T cell receptor beta chains from one sample in a study of T cell repertoires in cytomegalovirus infection. One entry per CDR3 protein, called by TCRdb with MiXCR from the reads. The sample contains approximately 76,000 distinct CDR3 sequences, roughly 40% of which appear only once. Antigens for these TCRs are unknown. The sample here was CD8+ T cells from cultured PBMCs, taken from culture after CMV antigen stimulation. The receptors were gathered from a human donor in good health (CMV status not recorded). Some clones in this sample may be carry-over from other donors' samples. The CDR3 runs from the conserved cysteine through the conserved F or W. The order of the fields is clone size, J gene, V gene, D gene, CDR3 protein, CDR3 DNA. A D gene is named only where the DNA matches it firmly. Some rows mark clone size as missing; the rest say once, few, many or name a class of expanded clone.

>few|TRBJ1-5|TRBV20-1|-
CSARVWDTWDQPQHF
TGCAGTGCTAGAGTCTGGGACACCTGGGATCAGCCCCAGCATTTT
>-|TRBJ1-2|TRBV19|-
CASSQTGTLSHGYTF
TGTGCCAGTAGTCAGACCGGGACACTCAGCCATGGCTACACCTTC
>-|TRBJ1-2|TRBV9|-
CASIPMGEPSYGYTF
TGTGCCAGCATCCCGATGGGGGAGCCCTCTTATGGCTACACCTTC
>-|TRBJ1-2|TRBV20-1|-
CSARDRGGVYGYTF
TGCAGTGCTAGAGACAGGGGCGGAGTCTATGGCTACACCTTC
>-|TRBJ2-1|TRBV28|TRBD1
CASTRQGAYNEQFF
TGTGCCAGCACCCGACAGGGGGCTTACAATGAGCAGTTCTTC
>-|TRBJ1-1|TRBV5-4|TRBD1
CASSLGEQGIF
TGTGCCAGCAGCTTAGGAGAACAGGGGATCTTT
>-|TRBJ1-1|TRBV28|-
CASSGQNTEAFF
TGTGCCAGCAGCGGGCAGAACACTGAAGCTTTCTTT
>-|TRBJ2-3|TRBV6-1|-
CASSEALIGEADTQYF
TGTGCCAGCAGTGAAGCGCTGATAGGGGAGGCAGATACGCAGTATTTT
>-|TRBJ2-2|TRBV20-1|TRBD1
CSVSPQGASGELFF
TGCAGTGTTAGCCCACAGGGGGCCTCCGGGGAGCTGTTTTTT
>few|TRBJ2-3|TRBV12-3/TRBV12-4|-
CASSLVSTDTQYF
TGTGCCAGCAGTTTGGTTAGCACAGATACGCAGTATTTT
>many|TRBJ2-3|TRBV7-3|TRBD2
CASSSPPGGTSLPPTDTQYF
TGTGCCAGCAGCTCCCCACCGGGGGGGACTAGTCTTCCCCCCACAGATACGCAGTATTTT